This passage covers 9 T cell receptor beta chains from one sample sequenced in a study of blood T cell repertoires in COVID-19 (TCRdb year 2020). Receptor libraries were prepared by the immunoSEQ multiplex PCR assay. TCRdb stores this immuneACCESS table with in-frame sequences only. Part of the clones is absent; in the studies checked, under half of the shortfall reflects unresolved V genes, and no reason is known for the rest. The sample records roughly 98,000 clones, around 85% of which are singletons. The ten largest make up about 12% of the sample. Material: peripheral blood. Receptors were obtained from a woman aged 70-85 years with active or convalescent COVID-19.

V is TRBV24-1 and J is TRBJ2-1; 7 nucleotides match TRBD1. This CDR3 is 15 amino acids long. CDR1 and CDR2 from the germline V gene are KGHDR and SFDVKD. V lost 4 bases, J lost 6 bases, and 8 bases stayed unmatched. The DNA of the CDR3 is TGTGCCACCAGTGAACCTACAGGGGCGGGCAATGAGCAGTTCTTC. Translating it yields CATSEPTGAGNEQFF.

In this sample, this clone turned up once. The CDR3 sequence is CASSQDKGLPTGELFF. Written as DNA, the CDR3 is TGCGCCAGCAGCCAAGATAAGGGACTACCCACCGGGGAGCTGTTTTTT. The chain uses TRBV4-1 and TRBJ2-2; TRBD2 agrees at 7 bases. J lost 4 bases, V lost 0 bases, and 5 bases had no gene match. The CDR3 is made up of 16 amino acids. Germline assignment: CDR1 MGHRA and CDR2 YSYEKL.

The CDR3 here is CASSQELWRQGQHF. Written as DNA, the CDR3 is TGTGCCAGCAGCCAAGAGCTATGGCGGCAGGGGCAGCATTTT. The rearrangement joins TRBV4-2 to TRBJ1-5; D possibly corresponds to TRBD1 (6 bases). CDR3 size: 14 residues. From germline, CDR1 is LGHNA and CDR2 YNFKEQ. V was shortened by 0 bases and J by 13 bases, with 16 bases between the two germline ends.

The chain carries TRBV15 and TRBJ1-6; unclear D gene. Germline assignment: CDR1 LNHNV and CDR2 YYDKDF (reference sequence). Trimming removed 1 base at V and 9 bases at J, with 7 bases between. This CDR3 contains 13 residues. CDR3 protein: CATSRVLFSPLHF. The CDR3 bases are TGTGCCACCAGCAGAGTCCTTTTTTCACCCCTCCACTTT.

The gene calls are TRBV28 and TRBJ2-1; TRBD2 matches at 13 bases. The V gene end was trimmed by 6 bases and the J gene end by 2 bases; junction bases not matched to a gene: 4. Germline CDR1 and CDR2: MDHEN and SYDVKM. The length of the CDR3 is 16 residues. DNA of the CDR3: TGTGCCAGCAGCCTGGGACTAGCGGGACCCTACAATGAGCAGTTCTTC. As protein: CASSLGLAGPYNEQFF. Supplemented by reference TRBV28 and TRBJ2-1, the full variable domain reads DVKVTQSSRYLVKRTGEKVFLECVQDMDHENMFWYRQDPGLGLRLIYFSYDVKMKEKGDIPEGYSVSREKKERFSLILESASTNQTSMYLCASSLGLAGPYNEQFFGPGTRLTVL.

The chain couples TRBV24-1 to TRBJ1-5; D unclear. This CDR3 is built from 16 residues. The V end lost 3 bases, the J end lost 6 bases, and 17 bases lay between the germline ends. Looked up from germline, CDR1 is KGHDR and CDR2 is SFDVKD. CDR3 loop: CATSDGPHMGSQPQHF. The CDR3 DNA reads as TGTGCCACCAGTGATGGGCCCCACATGGGGAGTCAGCCCCAGCATTTT.

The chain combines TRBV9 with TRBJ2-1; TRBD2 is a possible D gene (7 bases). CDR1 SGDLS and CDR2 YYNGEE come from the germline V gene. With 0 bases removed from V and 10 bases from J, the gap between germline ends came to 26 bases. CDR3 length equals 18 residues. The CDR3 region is CASSVAPGRKGGQGEQFF. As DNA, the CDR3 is TGTGCCAGCAGCGTAGCCCCTGGACGAAAGGGGGGGCAGGGGGAGCAGTTCTTC.

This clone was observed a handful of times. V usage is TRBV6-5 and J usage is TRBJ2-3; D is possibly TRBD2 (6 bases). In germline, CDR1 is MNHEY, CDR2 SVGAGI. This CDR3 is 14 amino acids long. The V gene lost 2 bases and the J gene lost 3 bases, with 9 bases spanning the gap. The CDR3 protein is CASSYQTSTDTQYF. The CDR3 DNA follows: TGTGCCAGCAGTTACCAGACTAGTACAGATACGCAGTATTTT.

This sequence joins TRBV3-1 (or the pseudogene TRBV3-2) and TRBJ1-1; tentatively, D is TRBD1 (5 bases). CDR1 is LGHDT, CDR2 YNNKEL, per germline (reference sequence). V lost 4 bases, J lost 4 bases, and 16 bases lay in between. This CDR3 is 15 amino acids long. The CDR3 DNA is TGTGCCAGCAGCCGGGGCAGGGTGGTGAGCACTGAAGCTTTCTTT. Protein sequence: CASSRGRVVSTEAFF.